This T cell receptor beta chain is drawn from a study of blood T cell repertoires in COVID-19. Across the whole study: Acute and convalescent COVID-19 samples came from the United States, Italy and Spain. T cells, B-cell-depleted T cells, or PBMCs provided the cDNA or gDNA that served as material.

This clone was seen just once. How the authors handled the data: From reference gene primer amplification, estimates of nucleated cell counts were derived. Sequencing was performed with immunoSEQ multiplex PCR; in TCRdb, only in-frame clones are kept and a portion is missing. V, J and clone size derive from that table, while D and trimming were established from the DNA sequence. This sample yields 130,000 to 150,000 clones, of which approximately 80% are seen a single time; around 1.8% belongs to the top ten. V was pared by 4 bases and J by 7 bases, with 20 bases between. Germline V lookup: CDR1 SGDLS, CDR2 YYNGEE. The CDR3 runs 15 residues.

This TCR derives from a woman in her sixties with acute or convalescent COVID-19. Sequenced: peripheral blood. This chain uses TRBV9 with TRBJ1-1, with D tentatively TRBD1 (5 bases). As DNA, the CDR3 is TGTGCCAGCAGCCACAGGACCGAAGGGATGGGTGAAGCTTTCTTT. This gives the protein CASSHRTEGMGEAFF. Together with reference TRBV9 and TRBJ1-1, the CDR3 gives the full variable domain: DSGVTQTPKHLITATGQRVTLRCSPRSGDLSVYWYQQSLDQGLQFLIQYYNGEERAKGNILERFSAQQFPDLHSELNLSSLELGDSALYFCASSHRTEGMGEAFFGQGTRLTVV.